This T cell receptor (beta chain) was recovered during a study of Graves' ophthalmopathy and Graves' hyperthyroidism (dated by TCRdb to the late 2010s). In the study overall: Peripheral blood was collected before any treatment was given, at the time of initial diagnosis. TCR beta repertoire signatures were used to distinguish Graves' ophthalmopathy from Graves' hyperthyroidism and to predict progression to ophthalmopathy. In total, 135 blood samples were TCR-sequenced: roughly 45 ophthalmopathy, under 80 hyperthyroidism and about 17 hyperthyroidism-to-ophthalmopathy patients. A discovery set of 95 to 100 patients (about 45 ophthalmopathy, 55 to 65 stable hyperthyroidism) was enrolled to explore V-J signatures distinguishing ophthalmopathy from hyperthyroidism. An independent validation cohort comprised fewer than 20 hyperthyroidism patients and 15 to 17 patients who later progressed from hyperthyroidism to ophthalmopathy. T-cell repertoires of thyroid tissue and blood were compared in five or six hyperthyroidism patients. Following sampling, methimazole starting at 30 mg daily was administered to hyperthyroidism patients, and high-dose intravenous methylprednisolone was administered to ophthalmopathy patients. The 100 discovery patients were randomly split 7:3 into training and test sets.

The ophthalmopathy patients had moderately to severely active disease, with a Clinical Activity Score of 3 or higher, a NOSPECS grade of 4 or higher, and a disease duration of less than 3 months. Patients were excluded if they had other autoimmune diseases, uncontrolled infections, pregnancy or lactation. Diagnosis relied on clinical symptoms, serum thyroxine, TRAb, thyroid ultrasound and orbital computed tomography. PBMCs were isolated from about 9.1 ml of fresh peripheral blood by Ficoll-Paque density gradient centrifugation. Total RNA was extracted using Trizol reagent, and RNA quality was checked on an Agilent 2100 Bioanalyzer. Beyond this particular receptor, the publication reports: No statistical method was used to predetermine the sample size, and group allocation was not hidden from the investigators. In validation, the model predicted ophthalmopathy progression with nearly 71% sensitivity and around 72% specificity; roughly eleven predicted patients were CT-confirmed with GO in a median of around 6 months. In cross-validation, the 13-signature model distinguished ophthalmopathy from stable hyperthyroidism with around 90% sensitivity and about 81% specificity, while in the test set the corresponding values were about 80% and 75%. Among expanded thyroid clonotypes with frequency above 0.001, most also showed up in blood, which suggests that blood repertoires may reflect the thyroid immune response.

There are many counts of this clonotype. Its target antigen remains unknown. The input lacks base qualities; no much larger clone sits a single base away. For repertoire sequencing, the TCR beta CDR3 regions were amplified from RNA transcripts. The first round was an RT-PCR using HTBI primers with the Qiagen OneStep RT-PCR kit, and this first round was followed by a second-round multiplex PCR, then size selection and purification. The libraries underwent paired-end sequencing with 100 bp reads on an Illumina HiSeq2000. Per the original workflow: Reads were processed with SOAPnuke, discarding reads with adapters, uncalled bases, mean Phred below 15, or no exact constant-primer or identifier match. COPE v1.2.5 was used to merge high-quality paired reads. Each unique nucleotide sequence was treated as a clonotype, and MiTCR v1.1 was used to align the clonotypes to the IMGT TRB V, D and J references. The analysis was limited to V-J combinations with a frequency above 0.0001, which together covered 99.2% of the repertoires. For each V-J combination, a TCR clonal expansion and chaos score was defined as the ratio of F50 clonal expansion to chaos observed in the TCRdist matrix. Welch's t-statistics and random forest were used to reduce the features to about 14 V-J combinations, which were then used as input to a naive Bayes classifier. The Morisita-Horn index was used to measure how similar the thyroid and blood repertoires were. Using fastp at Q25 and MiXCR, TCRdb reprocessed the public reads and kept productive beta chains. Rows with a matching CDR3 protein are joined into one entry that keeps the most common DNA and genes. The V and J calls shown here were made by TCRdb, not taken from the authors' results. Within this sample are about 480,000 distinct CDR3 sequences, with around 15% of them counted one time only. The top ten clones comprise approximately 9.8% of the sample.

In the germline V gene, CDR1 corresponds to MNHEY and CDR2 to SVGAGI. Relative to germline, V is missing 6 bases and J is missing 5 bases, with 3 bases of the junction outside any gene match. Its CDR3 holds 12 amino acids, cysteine through phenylalanine. Just the 36-base CDR3 DNA is kept, in frame starting at base 1. The clonotype comes from a woman aged 25 to 39 with Graves' ophthalmopathy. Donor details come from another sample of the same person, matched by shared clones. The V gene is TRBV6-5 and the J gene is TRBJ2-7, and 8 junctional nucleotides match TRBD1. Sequenced input: blood. The nucleotide sequence is given as TGTGCCAGCAGGACAGGGGACGACGAGCAGTACTTC. It specifies CASRTGDDEQYF.